Presented here are 4 T cell receptor beta chains from one specimen sequenced in a study of spatial heterogeneity in lung cancer. The time point: blood at routine non-recurrence follow-up after resection. Tumor, nontumor lung or frozen PBMC supplied whole RNA that was sequenced unsorted. Each CDR3 protein gets one entry after TCRdb re-called the 5' RACE reads with MiXCR. The table lists under 150,000 distinct CDR3 sequences, 9% to 15% of them singletons, with over 15% in the top ten. Sequenced material: PBMCs, taken at follow-up. These receptors came from a male donor with early-stage non-small cell lung cancer.

The table lists this clonotype with a few counts. The genes are TRBV10-1 and TRBJ2-1; D unclear. The germline gives CDR1 WNHNN, CDR2 SYGVQD (reference sequence). V was cut by 0 bases and J by 10 bases, with 4 bases left in between. The CDR3 runs 11 residues. The CDR3 coding sequence is TGCGCCAGCAGTGAGTCAAGAGAGCAGTTCTTC. This encodes CASSESREQFF.

This clonotype showed up many times. CDR3 amino acids: CSVRSGDNQPQHF. The DNA for the CDR3 is TGCAGCGTTCGATCAGGCGACAATCAGCCCCAGCATTTT. The chain recombines TRBV29-1 with TRBJ1-5; D call uncertain. Trimming cost V 5 bases and J 3 bases, with 11 bases left between them. The CDR3 totals 13 residues. Germline V gene data show CDR1 as SQVTM and CDR2 as ANQGSEA.

The chain combines TRBV10-1 with TRBJ2-3; 10 bases are shared with TRBD2. CDR1 is WNHNN, CDR2 SYGVQD, per germline (reference sequence). The CDR3 runs to 16 residues. After removal of 6 bases from V and 1 base from J, the junction contained 7 bases not matched to a gene. The CDR3 protein is CASRFLAGGRTDTQYF. In DNA, the CDR3 is TGCGCCAGCAGGTTTTTAGCGGGGGGCCGCACAGATACGCAGTATTTT.

This clonotype is a singleton in its sample. This sequence may be a read error, since a much larger clone differs from it by one base. V and J are TRBV28 and TRBJ2-3, with 7 bases matching TRBD1. Trimming cost V 5 bases and J 2 bases; bases outside gene matches: 10. The CDR3 is 16 amino acids. The germline V gene encodes CDR1 MDHEN and CDR2 SYDVKM. CDR3 nucleotides: TGTGCCAGCAGTCCCGCCAGCGAGGGGGCCACAGATACGCAGTATTTT. It yields the protein CASSPASEGATDTQYF.